This T cell receptor beta chain comes out of a study of identical twins. Notes on the study in general: Out-of-frame alpha sequences common to twins exhibited an excess of low generation probability.

This CDR3 spans 15 amino acids. V lost 6 bases, J lost 6 bases, and 9 bases stayed unmatched. Germline V gene sequence: CDR1 LGHDT, CDR2 YNNKEL (reference sequence). Comment on this clonotype: The antigen remains unidentified.

With template switching, a universal primer site was added, and the cDNA carried unique molecular identifiers. MiXCR, run by TCRdb on the 5' RACE reads, gives a single entry per CDR3 protein. This sample carries hundreds of thousands of distinct CDR3 sequences, around 6% of them seen once, and the ten largest clones take 1.5% to 2%. The V gene is TRBV3-1, the J gene TRBJ2-2, with 8 bases lining up with TRBD2. The receptor's source is a man between 18 and 29 years old in good health. The sequenced sample consisted of naive T cells sorted from blood. CDR3 in DNA: TGTGCCAGCAGGGGAGCGGGAGTTAGCGCCGGGGAGCTGTTTTTT. Translation gives CASRGAGVSAGELFF.